The 2 T cell receptor beta chains given below trace back to one sample, sequenced in a study of blood T cell repertoires in COVID-19. Only in-frame clones appear in the TCRdb table, and some are missing; sequencing was by immunoSEQ multiplex PCR. The table includes roughly 120,000 clones, over 60% detected once. Sequencing used peripheral blood. The receptor set was obtained from a man aged 65-85 years with acute or convalescent COVID-19.

This chain uses TRBV6-4 with TRBJ1-2; possible D gene TRBD1, 5 bases. V shed 7 bases and J shed 3 bases, with 18 bases lying between them. The CDR3 totals 15 residues. CDR1 is MRHNA and CDR2 is SNTAGT in the germline V gene. The CDR3 is CASTPEAGGDYGYTF. The CDR3 DNA sequence: TGTGCCAGCACCCCCGAGGCGGGGGGGGACTATGGCTACACCTTC.

The rearrangement joins TRBV11-3 to TRBJ2-6; D is undetermined. Germline V lookup: CDR1 SGHNT, CDR2 YENEEA. Trimming left V 1 base short and J 0 bases short, with 4 bases between. This CDR3 is 15 amino acids long. The CDR3 region is CASSLVISGANVLTF. CDR3 coding DNA: TGTGCCAGCAGCTTAGTCATCTCTGGGGCCAACGTCCTGACTTTC.